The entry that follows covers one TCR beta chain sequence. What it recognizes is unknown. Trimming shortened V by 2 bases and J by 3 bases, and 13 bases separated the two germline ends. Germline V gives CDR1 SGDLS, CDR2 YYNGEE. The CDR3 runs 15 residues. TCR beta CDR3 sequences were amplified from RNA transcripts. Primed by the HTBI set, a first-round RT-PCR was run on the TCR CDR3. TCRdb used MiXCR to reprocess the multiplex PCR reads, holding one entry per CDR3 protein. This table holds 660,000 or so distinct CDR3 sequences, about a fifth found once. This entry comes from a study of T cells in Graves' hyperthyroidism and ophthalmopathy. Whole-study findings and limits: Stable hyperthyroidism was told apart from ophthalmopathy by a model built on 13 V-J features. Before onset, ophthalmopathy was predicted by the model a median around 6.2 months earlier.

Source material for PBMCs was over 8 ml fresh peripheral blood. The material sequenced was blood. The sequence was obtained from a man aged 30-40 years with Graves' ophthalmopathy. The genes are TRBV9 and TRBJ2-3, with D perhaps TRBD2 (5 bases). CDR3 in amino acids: CASSVGLYQTDTQYF. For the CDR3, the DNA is TGTGCCAGCAGCGTTGGACTCTATCAAACAGATACGCAGTATTTT.